One sample yielded the 18 T cell receptor beta chains listed below, sequenced in a study of circulating and synovial CD4+ cells in juvenile arthritis (dated by TCRdb to 2014 to 2015). Library preparation was by the immunoSEQ multiplex PCR assay. TCRdb obtained this table from immuneACCESS and retained in-frame rearrangements with V and J assigned. These tables miss some clones; where compared with another copy, unresolved V genes account for less than half of the shortfall, and the remainder is unexplained. This sample holds approximately 36,000 clones; 90% to 95% were observed only once. Clones ranked in the top ten supply 0.55% to 0.75% of the sample. Material for sequencing was CD4+ T cells from blood. The receptors originated from a human donor with juvenile idiopathic arthritis.

This clone has just one count. This chain uses TRBV7-3 with TRBJ1-1; possibly TRBD1 for D (5 bases). CDR3 length: 14 residues. The V gene lost 8 bases and the J gene lost 5 bases, with 18 bases spanning the gap. CDR1 SGHTA and CDR2 FQGTGA come from the germline V gene. The DNA of the CDR3 is TGTGCCAGCTCCTCTCAAGGACAACTAACTGAAGCTTTCTTT. As protein: CASSSQGQLTEAFF.

V usage is TRBV10-3 and J usage is TRBJ2-5; D might be TRBD2 (6 bases). Germline CDR1 reads ENHRY; CDR2 reads SYGVKD. The CDR3 runs to 11 residues. The germline V and J ends were trimmed by 7 bases and 11 bases, with 14 bases remaining between them. CDR3 loop: CAITGGSEQYF. The CDR3, as DNA: TGTGCCATCACCGGGGGAAGTGAGCAGTACTTC.

V is TRBV7-2 and J is TRBJ2-3; 9 bases agree with TRBD2. The CDR3 spans 17 residues. CDR1 is SGHTA and CDR2 is FQGNSA in the germline V gene. J was trimmed by 4 bases and V by 5 bases; bases with no gene match: 13. CDR3 bases: TGTGCCAGCAGCATACGTAATGGCGGGGGGGCCGCAGATACGCAGTATTTT. Residues: CASSIRNGGGAADTQYF.

This rearrangement joins TRBV11-2 to TRBJ2-3; 10 bases are a match to TRBD2. With V trimmed by 6 bases and J by 0 bases, 6 bases remained unmatched. The CDR3 sequence is 16 residues long. Germline-derived CDR1 and CDR2 are SGHAT and FQNNGV. The CDR3 is CASRSLAGTSTDTQYF. The CDR3 nucleotides are TGTGCCAGCAGATCACTAGCGGGGACTAGCACAGATACGCAGTATTTT.

This sequence joins TRBV6-6 and TRBJ2-3; TRBD2 matches at 12 bases. V was pared by 7 bases and J by 4 bases, with 9 bases of the junction left unmatched. The CDR3 sequence is 16 residues long. The germline gives CDR1 MNHNY, CDR2 SVGAGI (reference sequence). The CDR3 sequence is CASTFPSGGVPDTQYF. CDR3 nucleotides: TGTGCCAGCACCTTTCCTAGCGGGGGGGTCCCAGATACGCAGTATTTT.

V is TRBV25-1 and J is TRBJ2-2; a possible D gene is TRBD2 (6 bases). Germline CDR1 and CDR2: MGHDK and SYGVNS. This CDR3 spans 16 amino acids. Trimming pared 1 base from V and 4 bases from J, leaving 13 bases between. The CDR3 here is CASSESWGVGTGELFF. The CDR3 DNA is TGTGCCAGCAGTGAATCGTGGGGGGTAGGCACCGGGGAGCTGTTTTTT. The whole variable domain, remainder taken from reference TRBV25-1 and TRBJ2-2, is EADIYQTPRYLVIGTGKKITLECSQTMGHDKMYWYQQDPGMELHLIHYSYGVNSTEKGDLSSESTVSRIRTEHFPLTLESARPSHTSQYLCASSESWGVGTGELFFGEGSRLTVL.

This rearrangement joins TRBV30 to TRBJ1-2; 7 nucleotides line up with TRBD1. V trimming: 3 bases; J trimming: 5 bases; junction bases outside the gene matches: 6. Per the germline V gene, CDR1 is GTSNPN and CDR2 is SVGIG (reference sequence). This CDR3 contains 13 residues. The CDR3 DNA sequence: TGTGCCTGGAGAGGGACAGACTCATATGGCTACACCTTC. Protein sequence: CAWRGTDSYGYTF. Full variable domain (remainder filled in from reference TRBV30 and TRBJ1-2): SQTIHQWPATLVQPVGSPLSLECTVEGTSNPNLYWYRQAAGRGLQLLFYSVGIGQISSEVPQNLSASRPQDRQFILSSKKLLLSDSGFYLCAWRGTDSYGYTFGSGTRLTVV.

V gene TRBV7-3 combines with J gene TRBJ2-7, with D possibly TRBD2 on 5 matching bases. Trimming took 8 bases from V and 6 from J, leaving 8 bases between them. CDR1 and CDR2 from the germline V gene are SGHTA and FQGTGA. The CDR3 is made up of 10 amino acids. In DNA form, the CDR3 reads TGTGCCAGCGGGAGCGTCGAGCAGTACTTC. It is translated as CASGSVEQYF.

The gene calls are TRBV5-1 and TRBJ2-5, with 13 bases that match TRBD2. After removal of 4 bases from V and 0 bases from J, the junction contained 9 bases not matched to a gene. The germline gives CDR1 SGHRS, CDR2 YFSETQ. The CDR3 spans 18 residues. CDR3 DNA: TGCGCCAGCAGCCGGGAACCACTAGCGGGGGGGTACCAAGAGACCCAGTACTTC. Its translation: CASSREPLAGGYQETQYF. Filled out from reference TRBV5-1 and TRBJ2-5, the complete variable domain reads KAGVTQTPRYLIKTRGQQVTLSCSPISGHRSVSWYQQTPGQGLQFLFEYFSETQRNKGNFPGRFSGRQFSNSRSEMNVSTLELGDSALYLCASSREPLAGGYQETQYFGPGTRLLVL.

The rearrangement joins TRBV7-8 to TRBJ1-6; TRBD1 matches at 10 bases. Germline-derived CDR1 and CDR2 are SGHVS and FQNEAQ. There are 15 residues in the CDR3. J gave up 10 bases and V 5 bases, and 8 bases lay outside the gene matches. The CDR3 spells CASSQRQGAESPLHF. The DNA of the CDR3 is TGTGCCAGCAGCCAGAGACAGGGGGCAGAATCACCCCTCCACTTT.

The chain couples TRBV10-1 to TRBJ1-3; D ambiguous. Germline V CDR1 and CDR2: WNHNN, SYGVQD (reference sequence). The CDR3 length is 16 residues. Trimming removed 5 bases at V and 0 bases at J, with 14 bases between. The CDR3 here is CASSTSRESSGNTIYF. The DNA for the CDR3 is TGCGCCAGCAGTACCTCCCGGGAAAGCTCTGGAAACACCATATATTTT.

The chain combines TRBV6-1 with TRBJ2-1; D ambiguous. The CDR3 totals 13 residues. CDR1 is MNHNS, CDR2 SASEGT, per germline. With 6 bases removed from V and 4 bases from J, the gap between germline ends came to 10 bases. The CDR3 DNA sequence: TGTGCCAGCAGGGTTTTAGTTTACAATGAGCAGTTCTTC. Translated, it gives CASRVLVYNEQFF.

This rearrangement joins TRBV27 to TRBJ2-7, with 7 nucleotides matching TRBD1. V lost 6 bases, J lost 1 base, and 3 bases stayed unmatched. Per germline, CDR1 MNHEY and CDR2 SMNVEV (reference sequence). The CDR3 totals 13 residues. CDR3 sequence: CASRIQGSYEQYF. CDR3 DNA sequence: TGTGCCAGCAGAATACAGGGGTCCTACGAGCAGTACTTC.

The chain uses TRBV7-2 and TRBJ2-5, with TRBD2 matching 15 bases. The J call may be mistaken, given a closer DNA end match to TRBJ2-7. Germline CDR1 reads SGHTA; CDR2 reads FQGNSA. The CDR3 runs 17 residues. CDR3 sequence (DNA): TGTGCCAGCAGCTTAGGGACTAGCGGGGGGGCCCTCTACGAGCAGTACTTC. Its protein product is CASSLGTSGGALYEQYF.

CDR3 nucleotide sequence: TGTGCCAGCAGCTTAGTGGCCTCCGGGACTGGAGAAAAACTGTTTTTT. As protein: CASSLVASGTGEKLFF. The J gene is TRBJ1-4, the V gene TRBV7-2; TRBD1 is a possible D gene (5 bases). This CDR3 is 16 amino acids long. Per germline, CDR1 SGHTA and CDR2 FQGNSA. Trimming took 1 base from V and 8 from J, leaving 17 bases between them.

This chain joins TRBV29-1 and TRBJ1-1, with D perhaps matching TRBD1 (6 bases). This CDR3 region has 17 residues. V was trimmed by 3 bases and J by 1 base, leaving 21 bases between them. Germline-derived CDR1 and CDR2 are SQVTM and ANQGSEA. DNA for the CDR3: TGCAGCGTTGAGCCTCTTCCGGGGGGCGAATGGAACACTGAAGCTTTCTTT. Amino acids: CSVEPLPGGEWNTEAFF.

Here the CDR3 DNA reads TGCGCCAGCAGAACCGGGACAGGGTGGCCCGGGGAGCTGTTTTTT. The encoded protein is CASRTGTGWPGELFF. This chain joins TRBV5-1 and TRBJ2-2; 9 bases are a match to TRBD1. Losses at the gene ends were 5 bases for V and 6 bases for J; bases not matched to a gene: 8. Per germline, CDR1 SGHRS and CDR2 YFSETQ. The CDR3 contains 15 residues.

This clone was detected only once. This rearrangement joins TRBV9 to TRBJ1-1; a weak D match, TRBD1 (5 bases). Between the trimmed V and J ends, which lost 3 bases and 8 bases, there was a span of 17 bases. CDR3 length: 14 amino acids. Germline V gives CDR1 SGDLS, CDR2 YYNGEE. CDR3 in amino acids: CASSGGGGSPEAFF. The CDR3 DNA sequence: TGTGCCAGCAGCGGGGGGGGAGGGTCGCCCGAAGCTTTCTTT.